The following is a TCR beta chain sequence with its context. Its antigen is unidentified. Other nucleotide sequences from this sample produce the same CDR3. Germline V lookup: CDR1 LNHNV, CDR2 YYDKDF (reference sequence). Trimming removed 5 bases from V and 4 bases from J; junction bases left unmatched: 3. This CDR3 region has 14 residues. These data come from a study of shared clonotypes between healthy human individuals. Study overall: There were three CD4 naive, three CD4 memory, two CD8 naive and one CD8 memory plates per donor.

Study results and caveats: Sequencing of the sorted subsets was shown by rarefaction to be incomplete despite large depth.

The assay ran at deep level. Sequencing used immunoSEQ multiplex PCR; TCRdb keeps in-frame clones, though not all of them. Of around 700,000 clones in the sample, approximately 73% were seen once. The V gene is TRBV15, the J gene TRBJ1-4; 8 nucleotides agree with TRBD1. The source of this sequence is a woman aged 25 to 39 in good health. Sequenced: memory CD4+ T cells sorted from blood. Documented subset: CD45RA-negative fraction. The CDR3 sequence is CATSRGQGNEKLFF. In DNA, the CDR3 is TGTGCCACCAGCCGCGGACAGGGTAATGAAAAACTGTTTTTT.